These 14 T cell receptor beta chains came from one sample sequenced in a study of blood T cell repertoires in COVID-19 (dated by TCRdb to 2020 to 2021). Libraries were constructed by the immunoSEQ multiplex PCR assay. Held by TCRdb, this immuneACCESS table contains in-frame sequences only and omits some clones. Under half of the omission traces to an unresolved V gene where checked; the cause of the rest is unknown. The sample contains 250,000 to 300,000 clones, 81% of them found a single time. The top ten hold 2.5% to 3% of the sample. Material: peripheral blood. The source is a woman aged 60-75 years with active or convalescent COVID-19.

The chain uses TRBV18 and TRBJ2-3; 11 nucleotides align to TRBD2. The CDR3 length is 15 residues. Trimming took 2 bases from V and 3 from J; bases not matched to a gene: 1. Germline V lookup: CDR1 KGHSH, CDR2 LQKENI. As DNA, the CDR3 is TGTGCCAGCTCACCAGCTAGCGGGAGGACAGATACGCAGTATTTT. Amino acid sequence: CASSPASGRTDTQYF. The complete variable domain, with remaining parts taken from reference TRBV18 and TRBJ2-3, reads NAGVMQNPRHLVRRRGQEARLRCSPMKGHSHVYWYRQLPEEGLKFMVYLQKENIIDESGMPKERFSAEFPKEGPSILRIQQVVRGDSAAYFCASSPASGRTDTQYFGPGTRLTVL.

This clone was detected a few times. The rearrangement links TRBV4-2 to TRBJ2-5, with 15 bases identical to TRBD2. Germline V gives CDR1 LGHNA, CDR2 YNFKEQ. The CDR3 is 19 residues long. V lost 1 base to trimming and J lost 3 bases; unmatched junction nucleotides: 9. This CDR3 is CASSQVGGLAGGFEETQYF. In DNA, the CDR3 is TGTGCCAGCAGCCAAGTTGGGGGACTAGCGGGGGGCTTCGAAGAGACCCAGTACTTC.

This sequence joins TRBV11-1 and TRBJ2-1; possible D gene TRBD2, 5 bases. V shed 1 base and J shed 7 bases, with 11 bases lying between them. Germline V gives CDR1 SGHAT, CDR2 FQDESV (reference sequence). The CDR3 contains 14 residues. Written as DNA, the CDR3 is TGTGCCAGCAGCTTAGAACTAGATTCGAATGAGCAGTTCTTC. Translation gives CASSLELDSNEQFF.

A single count supports this clone. The chain employs TRBV2 and TRBJ1-4, with 9 bases that match TRBD1. Germline-derived CDR1 and CDR2 are SNHLY and FYNNEI. J gave up 7 bases and V 9 bases, and 9 bases lay outside the gene matches. The CDR3 covers 14 residues. The CDR3 sequence: CASRRTGEGEKLFF. The CDR3 DNA sequence: TGTGCCAGTAGAAGGACAGGGGAAGGTGAAAAACTGTTTTTT.

CDR3 coding DNA: TGTGCCAGCAGTTTAGCTGCGGGGCTCGCCTACGAGCAGTACTTC. Protein product: CASSLAAGLAYEQYF. V usage is TRBV28 and J usage is TRBJ2-7; D perhaps matches TRBD2 (6 bases). Trimming cost V 2 bases and J 2 bases, with 13 bases left between them. The CDR3 sequence is 15 residues long. The germline CDR1 and CDR2 sequences are MDHEN and SYDVKM. Filled out from reference TRBV28 and TRBJ2-7, the complete variable domain reads DVKVTQSSRYLVKRTGEKVFLECVQDMDHENMFWYRQDPGLGLRLIYFSYDVKMKEKGDIPEGYSVSREKKERFSLILESASTNQTSMYLCASSLAAGLAYEQYFGPGTRLTVT.

The chain couples TRBV28 to TRBJ2-3, with TRBD2 matching over 11 bases. V was clipped by 3 bases and J by 5 bases; unmatched bases: 7. Per the germline V gene, CDR1 is MDHEN and CDR2 is SYDVKM. The CDR3 runs to 16 residues. This chain's CDR3 is CASSFALSGGGDTQYF. The CDR3 DNA reads as TGTGCCAGCAGTTTCGCGCTTAGCGGGGGGGGAGATACGCAGTATTTT.

The chain employs TRBV14 and TRBJ2-7, with 10 bases fitting TRBD1. J lost 4 bases, V lost 4 bases, and 1 base had no gene match. CDR3 length: 13 residues. Germline CDR1 reads SGHDN; CDR2 reads FVKESK. CDR3 in amino acids: CASSPGQGYEQYF. CDR3 sequence (DNA): TGTGCCAGCAGCCCGGGACAGGGGTACGAGCAGTACTTC. The variable domain in full, with the rest retrieved from reference TRBV14 and TRBJ2-7, is EAGVTQFPSHSVIEKGQTVTLRCDPISGHDNLYWYRRVMGKEIKFLLHFVKESKQDESGMPNNRFLAERTGGTYSTLKVQPAELEDSGVYFCASSPGQGYEQYFGPGTRLTVT.

The V gene is TRBV24-1, the J gene TRBJ2-1; TRBD2 matches at 9 bases. The CDR3 totals 16 residues. V lost 4 bases, J lost 8 bases, and 11 bases stayed unmatched. Germline V gene lookup returns CDR1 KGHDR and CDR2 SFDVKD. As DNA, the CDR3 is TGTGCCACCAGTGACCCTGGGGGCGGGGGGGCCCATGAGCAGTTCTTC. It encodes CATSDPGGGGAHEQFF.

This clone appeared many times. This sequence joins TRBV5-1 and TRBJ2-2; no firm D call. V gave up 2 bases and J gave up 3 bases, with 14 bases separating them. Germline V gives CDR1 SGHRS, CDR2 YFSETQ. This CDR3 comprises 16 residues. The CDR3 loop is CASSFDPLRDTGELFF. For the CDR3, the DNA is TGCGCCAGCAGCTTTGATCCCCTACGGGACACCGGGGAGCTGTTTTTT.

The chain is built from TRBV7-3 and TRBJ2-7, with TRBD2 as a possible D gene (7 bases). Trimming took off 3 bases at V and 2 bases at J, with 20 bases between the two ends. The CDR3 is made up of 17 amino acids. From germline, CDR1 is SGHTA and CDR2 FQGTGA. CDR3: CASSLEGSRGAAYEQYF. The CDR3 DNA reads as TGTGCCAGCAGCTTGGAGGGTAGCCGGGGGGCCGCCTACGAGCAGTACTTC.

The rearrangement joins TRBV11-2 to TRBJ2-7; 8 nucleotides line up with TRBD2. The V and J ends lost 5 bases and 3 bases, in that order; junction bases with no gene match: 6. In germline, CDR1 is SGHAT, CDR2 FQNNGV. CDR3 size: 14 residues. The CDR3 sequence is CASSARGARYEQYF. In nucleotides, the CDR3 is TGTGCCAGCAGCGCGCGGGGGGCCCGCTACGAGCAGTACTTC.

The rearrangement links TRBV6-2 or TRBV6-3 to TRBJ2-1; 12 bases are shared with TRBD2. The CDR3 runs 20 residues. Germline CDR1 and CDR2: MNHEY and SVGEGT. The J segment lost 4 bases and the V segment lost 5 bases, leaving 18 bases of the junction unmatched. CDR3 in DNA: TGTGCCAGCAGTAGCTACAGGGGAACTAGCGGGGGGCCGTTTTACAATGAGCAGTTCTTC. Protein sequence: CASSSYRGTSGGPFYNEQFF.

The rearrangement uses TRBV7-9 and TRBJ2-1, with 9 bases matching TRBD2. After removal of 2 bases from V and 4 bases from J, the junction contained 3 bases not matched to a gene. The CDR3 totals 15 residues. The germline V gene encodes CDR1 SEHNR and CDR2 FQNEAQ (reference sequence). The CDR3 spells CASSLPSGAYNEQFF. DNA for the CDR3: TGTGCCAGCAGCTTACCTAGCGGGGCATACAATGAGCAGTTCTTC.

This clone came up a few times. The J gene is TRBJ2-7, the V gene TRBV11-2; TRBD1 matches 7 bases. The germline CDR1 and CDR2 sequences are SGHAT and FQNNGV. This CDR3 region has 15 residues. After removal of 0 bases from V and 3 bases from J, the junction contained 5 bases not matched to a gene. CDR3 amino acids: CASSLETGIDYEQYF. DNA of the CDR3: TGTGCCAGCAGCTTAGAGACAGGGATAGACTACGAGCAGTACTTC.